Sequencing of this T cell receptor (beta chain) was carried out in a study of long-term antiretroviral therapy in people with HIV. Overall study results and limits: The data indicate that diversity increased after ART but remained below transplant donor controls.

CDR3 length: 15 amino acids. Trimming left V 5 bases short and J 3 bases short, with 15 bases between. Germline lookup yields CDR1 MDHEN and CDR2 SYDVKM. In the case of this clone: The antigen remains undetermined.

The authors ran the immunoSEQ assay, v3.0, at survey level. Sequencing was performed with immunoSEQ multiplex PCR; in TCRdb, only in-frame clones are kept and a portion is missing. This table holds over 30,000 clones, about 85% found once. The chain employs TRBV28 and TRBJ2-3; D gene uncertain. The sample was unsorted PBMCs, taken 1.1 years after starting antiretroviral therapy. This receptor was identified in a man aged 18 to 35 with HIV. The CDR3 nucleotides read TGTGCCAGCAGTCCCTCAGGAATTCAAACAGATACGCAGTATTTT. Its translation is CASSPSGIQTDTQYF.